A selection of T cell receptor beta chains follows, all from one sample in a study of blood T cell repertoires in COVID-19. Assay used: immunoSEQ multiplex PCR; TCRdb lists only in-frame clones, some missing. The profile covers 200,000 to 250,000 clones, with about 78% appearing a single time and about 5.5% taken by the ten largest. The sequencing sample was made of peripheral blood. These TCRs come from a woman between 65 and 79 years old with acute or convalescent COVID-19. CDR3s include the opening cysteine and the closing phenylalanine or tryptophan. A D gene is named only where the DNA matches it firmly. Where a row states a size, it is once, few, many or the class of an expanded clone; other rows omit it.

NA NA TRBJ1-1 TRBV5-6 CASSLYGEAFF TGTGCCAGCAGCTTGTACGGTGAAGCTTTCTTT
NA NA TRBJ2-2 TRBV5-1 CASSLDSPNTNTGELFF TGCGCCAGCAGCTTGGACAGCCCCAACACCAACACCGGGGAGCTGTTTTTT
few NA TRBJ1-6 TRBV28 CASSLYATGGNSPLHF TGTGCCAGCAGTTTATACGCGACAGGAGGTAATTCACCCCTCCACTTT
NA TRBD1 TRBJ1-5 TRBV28 CASSLSGQGDVPGNQPQHF TGTGCCAGCAGTTTATCCGGGCAGGGGGACGTCCCGGGCAATCAGCCCCAGCATTTT
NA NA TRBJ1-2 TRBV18 CASSSSTGTYYGYTF TGTGCCAGCTCATCATCGACCGGGACTTACTATGGCTACACCTTC
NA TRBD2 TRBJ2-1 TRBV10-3 CAIRSSGGGSYNEQFF TGTGCCATCCGGAGTAGCGGGGGGGGCTCCTACAATGAGCAGTTCTTC
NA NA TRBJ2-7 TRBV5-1 CASSLLQGTAEQYF TGCGCCAGCAGCTTGCTCCAGGGAACGGCCGAGCAGTACTTC
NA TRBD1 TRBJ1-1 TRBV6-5 CASSMTGSYDEAFF TGTGCCAGCAGCATGACAGGGTCGTATGACGAAGCTTTCTTT
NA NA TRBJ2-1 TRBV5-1 CASSLGTTFGNEQFF TGCGCCAGCAGCTTAGGGACAACCTTTGGGAATGAGCAGTTCTTC
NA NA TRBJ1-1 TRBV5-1 CASSYGQNTEAFF TGCGCCAGCAGCTACGGACAGAACACTGAAGCTTTCTTT
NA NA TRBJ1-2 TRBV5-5 CASSLLAGNSYGYTF TGTGCCAGCAGCTTGCTTGCAGGGAATTCCTATGGCTACACCTTC
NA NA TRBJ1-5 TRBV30 CAWRETGLNNQPQHF TGTGCCTGGAGGGAGACCGGACTTAATAATCAGCCCCAGCATTTT
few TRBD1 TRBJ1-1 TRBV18 CASSPNIQGASEAFF TGTGCCAGCTCACCAAATATACAGGGGGCTTCTGAAGCTTTCTTT
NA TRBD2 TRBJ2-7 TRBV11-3 CASSAYGRDYEQYF TGTGCCAGCAGTGCTTACGGGAGGGACTACGAGCAGTACTTC
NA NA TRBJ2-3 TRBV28 CASRASITDTQYF TGTGCCAGCAGGGCCTCCATAACAGATACGCAGTATTTT
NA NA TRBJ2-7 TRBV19 CASSAVGLSEQYF TGTGCCAGTAGTGCGGTCGGCTTGAGCGAGCAGTACTTC
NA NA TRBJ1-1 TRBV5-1 CASSFTGYTEAFF TGCGCCAGCAGCTTTACGGGATACACTGAAGCTTTCTTT
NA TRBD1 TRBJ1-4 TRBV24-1 CATSDPTGGGEKLFF TGTGCCACCAGTGACCCTACAGGGGGAGGGGAAAAACTGTTTTTT
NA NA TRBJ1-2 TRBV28 CATPVSTGYGYTF TGTGCCACTCCCGTTTCGACGGGCTATGGCTACACCTTC
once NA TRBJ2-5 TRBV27 CASSSEETQYF TGTGCCAGCAGTTCGGAAGAGACCCAGTACTTC
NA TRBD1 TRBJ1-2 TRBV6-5 CATQGQNYGYTF TGTGCCACCCAGGGACAGAACTATGGCTACACCTTC
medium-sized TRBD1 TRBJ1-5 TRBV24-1 CATSDSGTGDGNQPQHF TGTGCCACCAGTGATTCCGGGACAGGGGATGGCAATCAGCCCCAGCATTTT